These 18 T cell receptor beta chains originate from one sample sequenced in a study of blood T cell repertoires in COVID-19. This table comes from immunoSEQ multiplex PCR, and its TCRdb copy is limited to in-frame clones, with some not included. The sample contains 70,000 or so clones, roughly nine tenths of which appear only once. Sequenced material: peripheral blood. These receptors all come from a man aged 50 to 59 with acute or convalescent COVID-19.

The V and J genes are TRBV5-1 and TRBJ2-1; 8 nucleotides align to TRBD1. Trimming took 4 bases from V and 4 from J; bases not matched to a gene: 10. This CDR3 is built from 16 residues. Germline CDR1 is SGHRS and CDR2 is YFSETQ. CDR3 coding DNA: TGCGCCAGCAGCCTGACACGGACAGGGAGGTACAATGAGCAGTTCTTC. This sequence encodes CASSLTRTGRYNEQFF.

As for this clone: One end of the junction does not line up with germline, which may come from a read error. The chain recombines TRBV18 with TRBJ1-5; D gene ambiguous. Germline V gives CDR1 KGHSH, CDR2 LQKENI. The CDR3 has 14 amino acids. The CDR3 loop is CASSPNRGNQPQHF. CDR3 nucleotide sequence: TGTGCCAGCTCACCAAATCGAGGCAACCAGCCCCAGCATTTT.

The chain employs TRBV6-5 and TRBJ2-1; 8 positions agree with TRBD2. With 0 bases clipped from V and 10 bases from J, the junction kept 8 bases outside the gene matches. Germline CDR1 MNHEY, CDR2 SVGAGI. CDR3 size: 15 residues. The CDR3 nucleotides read TGTGCCAGCAGTTACTCCGGGGGGGTTCCCGGAGAGCAGTTCTTC. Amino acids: CASSYSGGVPGEQFF.

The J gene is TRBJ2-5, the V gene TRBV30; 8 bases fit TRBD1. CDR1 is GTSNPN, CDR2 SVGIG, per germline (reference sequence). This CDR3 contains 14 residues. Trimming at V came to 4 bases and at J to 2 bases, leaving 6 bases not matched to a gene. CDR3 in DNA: TGTGCCTGGACCCCGGGGACAGGACAAGAGACCCAGTACTTC. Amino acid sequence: CAWTPGTGQETQYF.

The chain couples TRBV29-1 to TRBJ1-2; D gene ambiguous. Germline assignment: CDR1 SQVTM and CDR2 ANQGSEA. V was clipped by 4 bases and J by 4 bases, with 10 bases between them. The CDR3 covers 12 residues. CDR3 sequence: CSVGSGSYGYTF. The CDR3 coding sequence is TGCAGCGTTGGGTCTGGCAGCTATGGCTACACCTTC. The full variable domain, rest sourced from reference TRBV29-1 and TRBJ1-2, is SAVISQKPSRDICQRGTSLTIQCQVDSQVTMMFWYRQQPGQSLTLIATANQGSEATYESGFVIDKFPISRPNLTFSTLTVSNMSPEDSSIYLCSVGSGSYGYTFGSGTRLTVV.

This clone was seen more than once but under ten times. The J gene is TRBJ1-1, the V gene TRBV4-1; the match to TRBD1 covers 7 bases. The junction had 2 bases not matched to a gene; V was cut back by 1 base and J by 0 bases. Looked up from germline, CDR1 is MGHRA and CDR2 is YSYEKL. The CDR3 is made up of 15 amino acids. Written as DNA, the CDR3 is TGCGCCAGCAGCCAAGGGGGACAGTTGAACACTGAAGCTTTCTTT. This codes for CASSQGGQLNTEAFF.

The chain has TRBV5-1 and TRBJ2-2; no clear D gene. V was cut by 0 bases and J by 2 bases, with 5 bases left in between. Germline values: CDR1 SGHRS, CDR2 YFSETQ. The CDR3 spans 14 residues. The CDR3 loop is CASSLVANTGELFF. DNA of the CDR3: TGCGCCAGCAGCTTGGTAGCCAACACCGGGGAGCTGTTTTTT.

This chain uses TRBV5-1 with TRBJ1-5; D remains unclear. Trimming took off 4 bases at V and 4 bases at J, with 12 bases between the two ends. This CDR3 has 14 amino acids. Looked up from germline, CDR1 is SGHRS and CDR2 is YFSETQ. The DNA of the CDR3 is TGCGCCAGCAGCCCGGGGATAGGGAATCAGCCCCAGCATTTT. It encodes CASSPGIGNQPQHF.

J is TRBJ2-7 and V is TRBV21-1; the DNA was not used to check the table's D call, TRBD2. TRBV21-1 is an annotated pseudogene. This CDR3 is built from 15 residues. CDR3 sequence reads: CASPQPPLGGDEQYF. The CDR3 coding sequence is TGTGCCAGCCCTCAACCCCCGCTGGGAGGCGACGAGCAGTACTTC.

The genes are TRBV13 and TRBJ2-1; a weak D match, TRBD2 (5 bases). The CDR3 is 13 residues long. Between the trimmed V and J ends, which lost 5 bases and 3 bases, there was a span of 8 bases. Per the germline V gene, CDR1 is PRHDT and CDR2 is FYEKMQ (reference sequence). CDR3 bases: TGTGCCAGCAGCGACTACAGCTACAATGAGCAGTTCTTC. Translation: CASSDYSYNEQFF.

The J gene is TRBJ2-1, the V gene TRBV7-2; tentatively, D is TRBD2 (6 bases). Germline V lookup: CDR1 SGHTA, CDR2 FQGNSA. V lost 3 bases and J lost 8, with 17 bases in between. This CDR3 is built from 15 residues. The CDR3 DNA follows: TGTGCCAGCAGCTTCGGCAGCGGCGGAGGGGATGAGCAGTTCTTC. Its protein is CASSFGSGGGDEQFF.

CDR3 sequence (DNA): TGTGCCAGCAGTGGACGGGATATTTTGGAGCAGTACTTC. This translates into CASSGRDILEQYF. This rearrangement joins TRBV28 to TRBJ2-7; D might be TRBD2 (5 bases). In germline, CDR1 is MDHEN, CDR2 SYDVKM. The length of the CDR3 is 13 residues. V gave up 5 bases and J gave up 7 bases, with 15 bases separating them.

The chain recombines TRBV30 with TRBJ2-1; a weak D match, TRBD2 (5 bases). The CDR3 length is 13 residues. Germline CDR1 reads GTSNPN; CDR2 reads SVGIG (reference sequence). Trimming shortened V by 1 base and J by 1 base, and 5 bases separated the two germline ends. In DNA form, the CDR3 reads TGTGCCTGGAGTGGACTATCCTACAATGAGCAGTTCTTC. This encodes CAWSGLSYNEQFF.

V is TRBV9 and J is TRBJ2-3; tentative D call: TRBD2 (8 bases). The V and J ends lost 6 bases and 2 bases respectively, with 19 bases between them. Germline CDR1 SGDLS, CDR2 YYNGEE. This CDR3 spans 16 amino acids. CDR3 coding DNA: TGTGCCAGCACCATAGGGGGCGGGGGGTACACAGATACGCAGTATTTT. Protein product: CASTIGGGGYTDTQYF. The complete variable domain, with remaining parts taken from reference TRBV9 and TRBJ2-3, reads DSGVTQTPKHLITATGQRVTLRCSPRSGDLSVYWYQQSLDQGLQFLIQYYNGEERAKGNILERFSAQQFPDLHSELNLSSLELGDSALYFCASTIGGGGYTDTQYFGPGTRLTVL.

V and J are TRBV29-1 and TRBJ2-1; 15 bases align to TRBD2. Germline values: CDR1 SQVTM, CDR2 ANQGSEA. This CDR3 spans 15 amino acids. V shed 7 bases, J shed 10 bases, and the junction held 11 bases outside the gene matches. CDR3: CSAAGTSGGLREQFF. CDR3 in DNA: TGCAGCGCCGCGGGGACTAGCGGGGGGCTTAGGGAGCAGTTCTTC.

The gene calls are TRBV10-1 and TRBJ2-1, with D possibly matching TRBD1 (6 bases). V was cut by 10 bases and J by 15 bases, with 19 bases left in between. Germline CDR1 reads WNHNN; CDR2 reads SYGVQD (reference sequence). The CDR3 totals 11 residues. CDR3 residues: CATPMTGSWFF. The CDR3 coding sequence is TGCGCCACGCCTATGACAGGTAGTTGGTTCTTC.

CDR3 sequence reads: CASSLPGFSGYTF. The CDR3 nucleotides read TGTGCCAGCAGCTTGCCAGGGTTTAGTGGCTACACCTTC. V is TRBV5-6 and J is TRBJ1-2; weak D call: TRBD1 (5 bases). Deletions cut 1 base from V and 7 bases from J, with 11 bases between. Germline V CDR1 and CDR2: SGHDT, YYEEEE. This CDR3 has 13 amino acids.

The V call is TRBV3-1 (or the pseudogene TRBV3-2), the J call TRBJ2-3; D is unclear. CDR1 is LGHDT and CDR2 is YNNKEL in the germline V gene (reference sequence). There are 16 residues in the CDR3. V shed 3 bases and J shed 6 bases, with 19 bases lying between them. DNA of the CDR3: TGTGCCAGCAGCCATAGTGGCCTTGCGGCACGGGATACGCAGTATTTT. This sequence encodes CASSHSGLAARDTQYF.